This T cell receptor beta chain comes out of a study of T cells in localized non-small cell lung cancer. Assay used: immunoSEQ multiplex PCR; TCRdb lists only in-frame clones, some missing. Of 55,000 to 80,000 clones detected, approximately 85% appear once; the ten largest clones hold about 13%. This CDR3 region has 13 residues. Germline CDR1 SGHVS, CDR2 FQNEAQ. Trimming at V came to 3 bases and at J to 15 bases, leaving 3 bases not matched to a gene. This receptor was taken from a female donor older than 55 with stage I lung adenocarcinoma. Sequencing was performed on peripheral blood, taken before any cancer treatment. The V gene is TRBV7-8, the J gene TRBJ2-1; 15 nucleotides align to TRBD2. Written as DNA, the CDR3 is TGTGCCAGCAGCTTTGGACTAGCGGGAGGGCGGTTCTTC. The encoded protein is CASSFGLAGGRFF.